This paragraph covers one TCR beta chain sequence. The source of the sample is a study of shared clonotypes between healthy human individuals. Methods used by the authors: Filtering differed because ImmunoSEQ produced junction-only sequences that carried no quality scores. The assay was immunoSEQ multiplex PCR, and TCRdb's table has in-frame clones only and misses some. V and J calls and clone size are as listed in that table; D and trimming were resolved from the DNA. The repertoire holds 2 million to 2.5 million clones, with just under 95% as singletons. This CDR3 spans 14 amino acids. Trimming stripped 0 bases from V and 8 bases from J, with 13 bases between. CDR1 and CDR2 (germline): LNHDA, SQIVND (reference sequence).

The chain is built from TRBV19 and TRBJ1-1, with D maybe TRBD1 (6 bases). Sequencing was performed on naive CD4+ T cells from PBMCs. Subset meaning: CD45RA+ positively selected. This clonotype was obtained from a man between 18 and 29 years old in good health. Some clones in this sample may be carry-over from other donors' samples. DNA for the CDR3: TGTGCCAGTAGTATAGATCGGAACACAGGGGAAGCTTTCTTT. As protein: CASSIDRNTGEAFF.